This entry lists 10 T cell receptor beta chains sequenced from one sample in a study of identical twins. TCRdb ran MiXCR on the 5' RACE reads and lists one entry per CDR3 protein. The profile shows around 1.7 million distinct CDR3 sequences, 32% of them singletons. Sequenced: cord blood. The receptors stem from a newborn girl in good health.

The chain couples TRBV7-6 to TRBJ2-3; tentative D call: TRBD1 (6 bases). The CDR3 extends over 16 amino acids. Germline assignment: CDR1 SGHVS and CDR2 FNYEAQ. V was shortened by 2 bases and J by 1 base, with 13 bases between the two germline ends. CDR3 loop: CASSLMAGDGTDTQYF. For the CDR3, the DNA is TGTGCCAGCAGCTTAATGGCAGGGGATGGCACAGATACGCAGTATTTT.

In its sample, this clonotype was seen many times. The chain joins TRBV20-1 to TRBJ2-7; D remains ambiguous. Germline V gives CDR1 DFQATT, CDR2 SNEGSKA (reference sequence). There are 12 residues in the CDR3. V lost 5 bases and J 0 bases, leaving 8 bases between the germline ends. CDR3 coding DNA: TGCAGTGCTCGCCCCACCTCCTACGAGCAGTACTTC. Protein: CSARPTSYEQYF.

The chain carries TRBV12-5 and TRBJ2-7; 7 bases are shared with TRBD2. V lost 3 bases, J lost 7 bases, and 9 bases stayed unmatched. Per germline, CDR1 LGHNT and CDR2 FRNRAP. The CDR3 has 14 residues. CDR3 sequence reads: CASGLGEGYNEQYF. The CDR3 nucleotides are TGTGCTAGTGGTTTAGGGGAGGGGTACAATGAGCAGTACTTC.

This clonotype appeared a few times. The chain uses TRBV20-1 and TRBJ2-4, with 8 bases fitting TRBD2. This CDR3 spans 15 amino acids. The ends lost 5 bases at V and 3 bases at J; junction bases unmatched: 9. Per the germline V gene, CDR1 is DFQATT and CDR2 is SNEGSKA (reference sequence). The CDR3 nucleotides read TGCAGTGCTCGACGGGGGGGGAGCGGCAAAAACATTCAGTACTTC. This translates into CSARRGGSGKNIQYF.

The sample holds a few counts of this clonotype. This sequence joins TRBV6-6 and TRBJ1-5; D is possibly TRBD1 (5 bases). Germline CDR1 MNHNY, CDR2 SVGAGI (reference sequence). The V and J ends lost 5 bases and 9 bases respectively, with 14 bases between them. This CDR3 is built from 13 residues. The CDR3, as DNA: TGTGCCAGCAGTCGTCAGGGTAATTCGCCCCAGCATTTT. It yields the protein CASSRQGNSPQHF.

The rearrangement uses TRBV4-2 and TRBJ2-1; 10 positions agree with TRBD2. The J segment lost 3 bases and the V segment lost 1 base, leaving 3 bases of the junction unmatched. CDR1 and CDR2 (germline): LGHNA, YNFKEQ. The CDR3 loop spans 16 amino acids. In DNA form, the CDR3 reads TGTGCCAGCAGCCAAGCTAGCGGGAGCTACTACAATGAGCAGTTCTTC. Translated, it gives CASSQASGSYYNEQFF.

This clonotype is a singleton in its sample. This sequence joins TRBV20-1 and TRBJ2-7, with D possibly matching TRBD1 (6 bases). The ends were cut back, 0 bases at V and 7 bases at J, with 19 bases in the middle. CDR3 length: 15 residues. Germline-derived CDR1 and CDR2 are DFQATT and SNEGSKA (reference sequence). CDR3 sequence: CSAREGAVSYNEQYF. CDR3 coding DNA: TGCAGTGCTAGAGAGGGGGCGGTCTCCTACAATGAGCAGTACTTC.

This clonotype was counted a few times. The chain couples TRBV20-1 to TRBJ2-7; 7 bases fit TRBD2. The CDR3 is made up of 13 amino acids. The ends lost 6 bases at V and 0 bases at J; junction bases unmatched: 5. Germline V CDR1 and CDR2: DFQATT, SNEGSKA (reference sequence). In DNA, the CDR3 is TGCAGTGCATTAGCGGGTCACTCCTACGAGCAGTACTTC. Its translation: CSALAGHSYEQYF.

V usage is TRBV28 and J usage is TRBJ1-1; D gene unclear. The length of the CDR3 is 14 residues. The V end lost 7 bases, the J end lost 1 base, and 13 bases lay between the germline ends. CDR1 and CDR2 from the germline V gene are MDHEN and SYDVKM. The CDR3 protein is CASKYRGQNTEAFF. DNA for the CDR3: TGTGCCAGCAAGTACCGCGGTCAGAACACTGAAGCTTTCTTT. Looking up the rest from reference TRBV28 and TRBJ1-1 gives the full variable domain: DVKVTQSSRYLVKRTGEKVFLECVQDMDHENMFWYRQDPGLGLRLIYFSYDVKMKEKGDIPEGYSVSREKKERFSLILESASTNQTSMYLCASKYRGQNTEAFFGQGTRLTVV.

This clonotype was counted only a few times. The gene calls are TRBV5-5 and TRBJ2-5; TRBD1 might be the D (6 bases). The germline gives CDR1 SGHKS, CDR2 YYEKEE (reference sequence). The V end was cut by 4 bases, the J end by 1 base, with 11 bases between. CDR3 length: 14 amino acids. The CDR3 here is CASSKTGFQETQYF. The CDR3 DNA follows: TGTGCCAGCAGCAAAACAGGGTTCCAAGAGACCCAGTACTTC.